The 21 T cell receptor beta chains given below trace back to one sample, sequenced in a study of T cells in Graves' hyperthyroidism and ophthalmopathy. What was amplified from RNA transcripts were TCR beta CDR3 regions. The primer set for the first-round RT-PCR of the TCR CDR3 was HTBI. TCRdb reprocessed the multiplex PCR reads with MiXCR, giving one entry per CDR3 protein. Altogether 400,000 to 550,000 distinct CDR3 sequences are present, roughly 25% being singletons, with the ten largest covering roughly 12%. Sequences were obtained from blood. These receptors originate from a woman aged 25 to 39 with Graves' ophthalmopathy.

The chain carries TRBV20-1 and TRBJ1-1, with 8 bases that match TRBD1. The V gene end was trimmed by 4 bases and the J gene end by 1 base; junction bases not matched to a gene: 8. Germline V gene data show CDR1 as DFQATT and CDR2 as SNEGSKA (reference sequence). The CDR3 spans 15 residues. CDR3: CSANGLDRGNTEAFF. CDR3 coding DNA: TGCAGTGCTAACGGCCTCGACAGGGGGAACACTGAAGCTTTCTTT.

There are many counts of this clonotype. The chain employs TRBV6-1 and TRBJ1-1; no definite D call. Germline V gives CDR1 MNHNS, CDR2 SASEGT. The CDR3 has 16 amino acids. The germline V and J ends were trimmed by 2 bases and 8 bases, with 21 bases remaining between them. This chain's CDR3 is CASSELPKSGKSEAFF. Written as DNA, the CDR3 is TGTGCCAGCAGTGAATTGCCCAAATCCGGAAAAAGCGAAGCTTTCTTT.

This clonotype has at least ten counts. The V gene is TRBV7-2, the J gene TRBJ2-2, with D possibly being TRBD1 or TRBD2 (5 bases each). The V and J ends lost 5 bases and 4 bases respectively, with 11 bases between them. CDR1 is SGHTA, CDR2 FQGNSA, per germline. The CDR3 has 14 amino acids. The CDR3 nucleotides read TGTGCCAGCAGCGAAGGGGCGGGCACCGGGGAGCTGTTTTTT. Protein: CASSEGAGTGELFF.

This sequence joins TRBV20-1 and TRBJ2-5; the match to TRBD1 covers 8 bases. The CDR3 extends over 13 amino acids. Germline assignment: CDR1 DFQATT and CDR2 SNEGSKA (reference sequence). V was clipped by 5 bases and J by 2 bases; unmatched bases: 4. The CDR3 coding sequence is TGCAGTGCTGACAGGACAGGGCAAGAGACCCAGTACTTC. Translation: CSADRTGQETQYF.

There are many counts of this clonotype. This chain joins TRBV7-2 and TRBJ2-7; tentative D call: TRBD1 (6 bases). Germline lookup yields CDR1 SGHTA and CDR2 FQGNSA. Trimming left V 5 bases short and J 2 bases short, with 13 bases between. The CDR3 runs 14 residues. The CDR3 loop is CASSVGHGPYEQYF. CDR3 in DNA: TGTGCCAGCAGCGTGGGACACGGACCCTACGAGCAGTACTTC.

The chain is built from TRBV6-1 and TRBJ1-1; D possibly corresponds to TRBD1 (6 bases). Germline CDR1 is MNHNS and CDR2 is SASEGT. The V end was cut by 4 bases, the J end by 0 bases, with 12 bases between. The CDR3 contains 15 residues. The DNA for the CDR3 is TGTGCCAGCAGTGGGGGGGACAAGTTGAACACTGAAGCTTTCTTT. It specifies CASSGGDKLNTEAFF.

There are many counts of this clonotype. The CDR3 spells CASSIPGQAHGYTF. The CDR3 bases are TGTGCCAGTAGTATCCCGGGACAGGCCCATGGCTACACCTTC. The V call is TRBV19, the J call TRBJ1-2; 8 nucleotides match TRBD1. The CDR3 length is 14 residues. The V gene's germline CDR1 is LNHDA and CDR2 SQIVND (reference sequence). V shed 3 bases and J 6 bases; nucleotides not matched to a gene: 6.

This clonotype was picked up many times. The chain joins TRBV12-3 or TRBV12-4 to TRBJ1-2, with D hard to call. The CDR3 loop spans 12 amino acids. V was clipped by 4 bases and J by 5 bases, with 8 bases between them. The CDR3 spells CASSSLRYGYTF. DNA of the CDR3: TGTGCCAGCAGTTCCCTGCGGTATGGCTACACCTTC.

In this sample, this clonotype turned up many times. The chain has TRBV14 and TRBJ2-6, with D tentatively TRBD2 (6 bases). This CDR3 is built from 16 residues. V was shortened by 5 bases and J by 2 bases, with 13 bases between the two germline ends. Germline loops: CDR1 SGHDN, CDR2 FVKESK. The DNA of the CDR3 is TGTGCCAGCAGCGAAAACTGGGGGGCTGGGGCCAACGTCCTGACTTTC. Translating it yields CASSENWGAGANVLTF.

This clonotype was recorded a few times. The chain links TRBV12-3 or TRBV12-4 to TRBJ2-7; TRBD2 agrees at 9 bases. CDR3 length: 14 amino acids. Trimming removed 6 bases from V and 4 bases from J; junction bases left unmatched: 7. The CDR3 protein is CASSIAGAVYEQYF. CDR3 coding DNA: TGTGCCAGCAGCATAGCGGGAGCGGTTTACGAGCAGTACTTC.

The rearrangement uses TRBV13 and TRBJ2-4; D possibly matches TRBD1 or TRBD2 (6 bases each). V was clipped by 2 bases and J by 2 bases, with 13 bases between them. This CDR3 contains 16 residues. Germline V CDR1 and CDR2: PRHDT, FYEKMQ (reference sequence). CDR3 DNA: TGTGCCAGCAGCTTACGTAGGGGGGACCCCAAAAACATTCAGTACTTC. This translates into CASSLRRGDPKNIQYF.

In DNA form, the CDR3 reads TGTGCCAGCAGCCCGCGGACACCTGCTACCTACTCTGGAAACACCATATATTTT. Translated: CASSPRTPATYSGNTIYF. The chain uses TRBV9 and TRBJ1-3; D possibly corresponds to TRBD1 (5 bases). This CDR3 has 18 amino acids. V gave up 4 bases and J gave up 0 bases, with 20 bases separating them. The germline CDR1 and CDR2 sequences are SGDLS and YYNGEE. Using reference TRBV9 and TRBJ1-3 for the parts outside the CDR3, the full variable domain is DSGVTQTPKHLITATGQRVTLRCSPRSGDLSVYWYQQSLDQGLQFLIQYYNGEERAKGNILERFSAQQFPDLHSELNLSSLELGDSALYFCASSPRTPATYSGNTIYFGEGSWLTVV.

This clonotype was counted between two and nine times. The chain recombines TRBV11-1 with TRBJ2-7, with D perhaps TRBD2 (6 bases). Trimming removed 0 bases from V and 3 bases from J, with 9 bases in between. The CDR3 consists of 14 residues. Per germline, CDR1 SGHAT and CDR2 FQDESV (reference sequence). CDR3 sequence reads: CASSLAPEGYEQYF. In DNA form, the CDR3 reads TGTGCCAGCAGCTTAGCGCCGGAGGGCTACGAGCAGTACTTC.

At least ten counts were recorded for this clonotype. The genes are TRBV6-1 and TRBJ2-7, with D possibly being TRBD1 or TRBD2 (5 bases each). V was pared by 5 bases and J by 3 bases, with 17 bases between. The germline gives CDR1 MNHNS, CDR2 SASEGT. The CDR3 sequence is 15 residues long. The CDR3: CASSPPGPRGYEQYF. The CDR3 region has the DNA TGTGCCAGCAGTCCCCCAGGCCCGAGGGGCTACGAGCAGTACTTC.

This clonotype was observed a few times. J is TRBJ2-7 and V is TRBV29-1; D unclear. Germline V gives CDR1 SQVTM, CDR2 ANQGSEA. V gave up 4 bases and J gave up 0 bases, with 10 bases separating them. The CDR3 is 13 amino acids. The CDR3 sequence is CSVVGLNSYEQYF. In DNA form, the CDR3 reads TGCAGCGTTGTAGGGCTTAACTCCTACGAGCAGTACTTC.

This clonotype was seen many times. The rearrangement uses TRBV15 and TRBJ2-7; TRBD2 is a possible D gene (5 bases). Germline loops: CDR1 LNHNV, CDR2 YYDKDF (reference sequence). The CDR3 loop spans 14 amino acids. V was pared by 1 base and J by 2 bases, with 9 bases between. The CDR3 sequence: CATSRVQRTYEQYF. The CDR3 DNA sequence: TGTGCCACCAGCAGAGTACAGCGGACCTACGAGCAGTACTTC.

This clonotype was counted ten times or more. This rearrangement joins TRBV6-1 to TRBJ1-5; no firm D call. The CDR3 is 12 residues long. V dropped 4 bases and J dropped 6 bases, with 7 bases sitting between them. The germline CDR1 and CDR2 sequences are MNHNS and SASEGT. Here the CDR3 DNA reads TGTGCCAGCAGTGTTATGGGTCAGCCCCAGCATTTT. Translation gives CASSVMGQPQHF.

This chain connects TRBV19 to TRBJ2-7; D may be TRBD1 (6 bases). This CDR3 has 15 residues. V shed 0 bases and J shed 2 bases, with 11 bases lying between them. Germline V gene lookup returns CDR1 LNHDA and CDR2 SQIVND (reference sequence). The CDR3 DNA is TGTGCCAGTAGTATAGATAACAGGGACCCCTACGAGCAGTACTTC. This codes for CASSIDNRDPYEQYF.

With respect to this clonotype: An end of the junction does not agree with germline; a read error may underlie this. DNA for the CDR3: TGTGCCAGCAGCTTAGGGAGGGGACAGGGGGCCTTCACTGAAGCTTGCTTT. It encodes CASSLGRGQGAFTEACF. The V gene is TRBV11-1, the J gene TRBJ1-1; 12 nucleotides agree with TRBD1. CDR1 and CDR2 (germline): SGHAT, FQDESV (reference sequence). CDR3 size: 17 residues.

This clonotype has ten or more counts. This rearrangement joins TRBV6-2 or TRBV6-3 to TRBJ2-2, with 11 bases fitting TRBD2. The CDR3 is made up of 15 amino acids. CDR1 and CDR2 (germline): MNHEY, SVGEGT. The J segment lost 6 bases and the V segment lost 4 bases, leaving 4 bases of the junction unmatched. The CDR3 DNA is TGTGCCAGCAGTTGGGGACTAGCGGTGTCCGGGGAGCTGTTTTTT. This codes for CASSWGLAVSGELFF.

This clonotype was recorded a few times. V usage is TRBV4-1 and J usage is TRBJ2-4; D could derive from TRBD1 or TRBD2 (5 bases each). V lost 3 bases and J lost 8, with 20 bases in between. This CDR3 is built from 16 residues. CDR1 MGHRA and CDR2 YSYEKL come from the germline V gene. The CDR3: CASSQAGRARGDIQYF. The DNA for the CDR3 is TGCGCCAGCAGCCAGGCCGGCAGGGCGAGGGGAGACATTCAGTACTTC.